The rows below give T cell receptor beta chains drawn from one sample of a study of immune evolution from preneoplasia to lung adenocarcinoma. TCRdb keeps only in-frame clones here, not all; method: immunoSEQ multiplex PCR. The table shows over 4,000 clones, with about 75% occurring only once. The specimen sequenced was FFPE minimally invasive lung adenocarcinoma tissue. These receptors all come from a person aged 70 to 80 with lung adenocarcinoma. The CDR3 runs from the conserved cysteine through the conserved F or W. Fields, in order: J gene, CDR3 length, clone size, D gene, V gene, CDR3 DNA, CDR3 protein. D genes are given only for firm matches. The size entry is marked missing in some rows and otherwise reads once, few, many or a size class.

J: TRBJ2-5; length: 13; size: -; D: -; V: TRBV5-1; DNA: TGCGCCAGCAGTAAACAACGGGAAGAGACCCAGTACTTC; CDR3: CASSKQREETQYF
J: TRBJ2-7; length: 18; size: -; D: TRBD2; V: TRBV4-3; DNA: TGCGCCAGCAGCCAAAAATCCAGCGGACTAGCGGCCATCTACGAGCAGTACTTC; CDR3: CASSQKSSGLAAIYEQYF
J: TRBJ2-2; length: 13; size: few; D: -; V: TRBV7-9; DNA: TGTGCCAGCAGCTTAGGGGGAGCCGGGGAGCTGTTTTTT; CDR3: CASSLGGAGELFF
J: TRBJ2-3; length: 15; size: few; D: TRBD2; V: TRBV28; DNA: TGTGCCAGCAGCCGACTAGCAGACCCCACAGATACGCAGTATTTT; CDR3: CASSRLADPTDTQYF
J: TRBJ2-1; length: 15; size: once; D: -; V: TRBV14; DNA: TGTGCCAGCAGCCAAGGTTCCCACAGCAACAATGAGCAGTTCTTC; CDR3: CASSQGSHSNNEQFF
J: TRBJ2-3; length: 16; size: -; D: -; V: TRBV9; DNA: TGTGCCAGCAGCGTAGTCGGCGGAAGCACGGTAGATACGCAGTATTTT; CDR3: CASSVVGGSTVDTQYF
J: TRBJ2-3; length: 14; size: -; D: -; V: TRBV5-1; DNA: TGCGCCAGCAGCCCCGGACATACCACAGATACGCAGTATTTT; CDR3: CASSPGHTTDTQYF
J: TRBJ1-2; length: 13; size: -; D: TRBD1; V: TRBV5-1; DNA: TGCGCCAGCAGCGGAGCAGGGGGAGCTGGCTACACCTTC; CDR3: CASSGAGGAGYTF
J: TRBJ2-7; length: 14; size: -; D: TRBD2; V: TRBV7-9; DNA: TGTGCCAGCAGCGTCGGACTAGCACCCTACGAGCAGTACTTC; CDR3: CASSVGLAPYEQYF
J: TRBJ2-5; length: 14; size: -; D: -; V: TRBV7-3; DNA: TGTGCCAGCTGGCGGGGTGAGGATCAAGAGACCCAGTACTTC; CDR3: CASWRGEDQETQYF
J: TRBJ2-7; length: 13; size: few; D: -; V: TRBV5-1; DNA: TGCGCCAGCAGCTTTCAGACAGAGCAAGAGCAGTACTTC; CDR3: CASSFQTEQEQYF
J: TRBJ1-2; length: 15; size: -; D: -; V: TRBV4-3; DNA: TGCGCCAGCAGCCAAGATCTCTACAGTAACTATGGCTACACCTTC; CDR3: CASSQDLYSNYGYTF
J: TRBJ2-1; length: 15; size: few; D: -; V: TRBV19; DNA: TGTGCCAGTAGTATAGGCAGCAGGAATATAAATGAGCAGTTCTTC; CDR3: CASSIGSRNINEQFF
J: TRBJ1-1; length: 15; size: -; D: -; V: TRBV5-1; DNA: TGCGCCAGCAGCTTGACTTCCCGGGGGTCCTCTGAAGCTTTCTTT; CDR3: CASSLTSRGSSEAFF
J: TRBJ2-6; length: 14; size: -; D: -; V: TRBV28; DNA: TGTGCCAGCAGTCTTTTACAGGGGCGGGAGGTCCTGACTTTC; CDR3: CASSLLQGREVLTF
J: TRBJ2-5; length: 11; size: -; D: -; V: TRBV6-5; DNA: TGTGCCAGCAGTTACGGGGGGACCCAGTACTTC; CDR3: CASSYGGTQYF
J: TRBJ1-5; length: 13; size: -; D: -; V: TRBV30; DNA: TGTGCCTGGAGTCCGGACGAGACTCAGCCCCAGCATTTT; CDR3: CAWSPDETQPQHF
J: TRBJ2-1; length: 15; size: -; D: -; V: TRBV18; DNA: TGTGCCAGCTCACCGCAGGGAGACTCCTACAATGAGCAGTTCTTC; CDR3: CASSPQGDSYNEQFF
J: TRBJ2-7; length: 15; size: -; D: -; V: TRBV7-8; DNA: TGTGCCAGCAGCTCAGGACAGGGTGGGAGGGACGAGCAGTACTTC; CDR3: CASSSGQGGRDEQYF
J: TRBJ1-2; length: 13; size: -; D: -; V: TRBV7-9; DNA: TGTGCCAGCAGCTTTTCATCTAACTATGGCTACACCTTC; CDR3: CASSFSSNYGYTF
J: TRBJ1-2; length: 17; size: -; D: -; V: TRBV7-2; DNA: TGTGCCAGCAGCTTATCGCTACGACAGGTGACACCCCATGGCTACACCTTC; CDR3: CASSLSLRQVTPHGYTF
J: TRBJ2-5; length: 12; size: large; D: -; V: TRBV6-1; DNA: TGTGCCAGCACCGGAACGGGGGAGACCCAGTACTTC; CDR3: CASTGTGETQYF
J: TRBJ2-1; length: 16; size: -; D: TRBD2; V: TRBV7-2; DNA: TGTGCCAGCAGCTTTGTAGCGGGAGGGGACTACAATGAGCAGTTCTTC; CDR3: CASSFVAGGDYNEQFF
J: TRBJ2-1; length: 15; size: -; D: TRBD1; V: TRBV18; DNA: TGTGCCAGCTCACTACAGGGGGCCGCCTACAATGAGCAGTTCTTC; CDR3: CASSLQGAAYNEQFF
J: TRBJ1-5; length: 15; size: -; D: TRBD1; V: TRBV27; DNA: TGTGCCAGCAAGGGGGGCGGCACAGGGGCTCAGCCCCAGCATTTT; CDR3: CASKGGGTGAQPQHF
J: TRBJ2-5; length: 13; size: -; D: -; V: TRBV6-5; DNA: TGTGCCAGCAGTTATTGGGAGGCGGAGACCCAGTACTTC; CDR3: CASSYWEAETQYF
J: TRBJ2-5; length: 14; size: -; D: -; V: TRBV6-6; DNA: TGTGCCAGCGCCGAAACGCCGGGAGCAGAGACCCAGTACTTC; CDR3: CASAETPGAETQYF
J: TRBJ2-1; length: 16; size: -; D: TRBD1; V: TRBV30; DNA: TGTGCCTGGAGTATCCCAACAGGGGTTTTGGGCAATGAGCAGTTCTTC; CDR3: CAWSIPTGVLGNEQFF
J: TRBJ1-4; length: 15; size: large; D: -; V: TRBV29-1; DNA: TGCAGCGTTGGAGGAGTTGTGGGGGTTGGTGAAAAACTGTTTTTT; CDR3: CSVGGVVGVGEKLFF
J: TRBJ1-1; length: 19; size: -; D: -; V: TRBV21-1; DNA: TGTGCCAGCAGCAGACAAACCGGCGGAGCCCGGCGCCCGCACACTGAAGCTTTCTTT; CDR3: CASSRQTGGARRPHTEAFF
J: TRBJ2-5; length: 15; size: -; D: TRBD2; V: TRBV2; DNA: TGTGCCAGCAGTTGGTCTAGCGGGGAGGGAGAGACCCAGTACTTC; CDR3: CASSWSSGEGETQYF
J: TRBJ2-3; length: 15; size: -; D: -; V: TRBV27; DNA: TGTGCCAGCAGTTTAATGGGGGCTGGCACAGATACGCAGTATTTT; CDR3: CASSLMGAGTDTQYF
J: TRBJ1-2; length: 15; size: -; D: -; V: TRBV5-1; DNA: TGCGCCAGCAGCTTGGCCGGAGACGGTCTCGATGGCTACACCTTC; CDR3: CASSLAGDGLDGYTF
J: TRBJ2-7; length: 14; size: -; D: -; V: TRBV2; DNA: TGTGCCAGCAGTGAACAGAGAGGGTTTGGGGAGCAGTACTTC; CDR3: CASSEQRGFGEQYF
J: TRBJ2-6; length: 17; size: -; D: TRBD1; V: TRBV30; DNA: TGTGCCTGGAGTCTTGGGACAGGCTTCTCTGGGGCCAACGTCCTGACTTTC; CDR3: CAWSLGTGFSGANVLTF
J: TRBJ2-4; length: 14; size: -; D: TRBD1; V: TRBV30; DNA: TGTGCCTGGAGCGTACAGGGGCACCGAGGGATTCAGTACTTC; CDR3: CAWSVQGHRGIQYF
J: TRBJ1-4; length: 17; size: -; D: -; V: TRBV4-1; DNA: TGCGCCAGCAGCCAAGTCGATATGGGGATGACTAATGAAAAACTGTTTTTT; CDR3: CASSQVDMGMTNEKLFF
J: TRBJ1-6; length: 14; size: -; D: -; V: TRBV27; DNA: TGTGCCAGCAAACGATCGGGGCACGGTTCACCCCTCCACTTT; CDR3: CASKRSGHGSPLHF
J: TRBJ1-1; length: 14; size: -; D: -; V: TRBV5-6; DNA: TGTGCCAGCAACAAAAGGGGTCGGGGGACTGAAGCTTTCTTT; CDR3: CASNKRGRGTEAFF
J: TRBJ1-1; length: 12; size: few; D: -; V: TRBV7-9; DNA: TGTGCCAGCAGCTCAGGGTCGGAAAGGGCTTTCTTT; CDR3: CASSSGSERAFF
J: TRBJ2-4; length: 13; size: -; D: -; V: TRBV30; DNA: TGTGCCTGGAGCCCCCATGGGTGGAACATTCAGTACTTC; CDR3: CAWSPHGWNIQYF
J: TRBJ2-1; length: 15; size: -; D: TRBD2; V: TRBV11-1; DNA: TGTGCCAGCAGCGAACTAGCGGGAGGCTATAATGAGCAGTTCTTC; CDR3: CASSELAGGYNEQFF
J: TRBJ2-1; length: 16; size: -; D: TRBD1; V: TRBV4-2; DNA: TGTGCCAGCAGCCAAGAAGGCCACAGGGGCTACAATGAGCAGTTCTTC; CDR3: CASSQEGHRGYNEQFF
J: TRBJ2-1; length: 16; size: -; D: TRBD1; V: TRBV18; DNA: TGTGCCAGCTCCGAGACGACAGGGGCTGGGGTCAATGAGCAGTTCTTC; CDR3: CASSETTGAGVNEQFF
J: TRBJ2-3; length: 15; size: -; D: -; V: TRBV5-6; DNA: TGTGCCAGCAGCTTTGACAGAGTCGGCACAGATACGCAGTATTTT; CDR3: CASSFDRVGTDTQYF
J: TRBJ2-5; length: 13; size: -; D: -; V: TRBV7-8; DNA: TGTGCCAGCAGCCCCCCACGGGTAGTGACCCAGTACTTC; CDR3: CASSPPRVVTQYF
J: TRBJ1-2; length: 11; size: -; D: -; V: TRBV30; DNA: TGTGCCTGGAATGAGAACTATGGCTACACCTTC; CDR3: CAWNENYGYTF
J: TRBJ1-3; length: 14; size: -; D: TRBD1; V: TRBV5-1; DNA: TGCGCCAGCAGCGCGACAGGGCGAGGAAACACCATATATTTT; CDR3: CASSATGRGNTIYF
J: TRBJ2-7; length: 13; size: -; D: -; V: TRBV10-1; DNA: TGCGCCAGCAGTGAGAGGTTTTCCTACGAGCAGTACTTC; CDR3: CASSERFSYEQYF
J: TRBJ2-1; length: 15; size: -; D: -; V: TRBV18; DNA: TGTGCCAGCTCACCTCCAGACTTGGGTTGGAGTGAGCAGTTCTTC; CDR3: CASSPPDLGWSEQFF
J: TRBJ2-3; length: 19; size: -; D: -; V: TRBV27; DNA: TGTGCCAGCAGTGTGGGGTTAGGACGGGCAGACTGGGGGGCAGATACGCAGTATTTT; CDR3: CASSVGLGRADWGADTQYF
J: TRBJ1-1; length: 15; size: once; D: -; V: TRBV19; DNA: TGTGCCAGTAGATTGATCTCTACCGCCGCCACTGAAGCTTTCTTT; CDR3: CASRLISTAATEAFF
J: TRBJ1-5; length: 18; size: large; D: TRBD1; V: TRBV28; DNA: TGTGCCAGCAGTTTCCGAGTACAGGGGCTCTGGAGGAATCAGCCCCAGCATTTT; CDR3: CASSFRVQGLWRNQPQHF
J: TRBJ2-5; length: 14; size: -; D: -; V: TRBV5-1; DNA: TGCGCCAGCAGCCTCCGGGACCCCCGAGAGACCCAGTACTTC; CDR3: CASSLRDPRETQYF
J: TRBJ1-1; length: 15; size: -; D: TRBD1; V: TRBV7-9; DNA: TGTGCCAGCAGCTTTCATGACAGGGGCGTCACTGAAGCTTTCTTT; CDR3: CASSFHDRGVTEAFF
J: TRBJ2-2; length: 12; size: -; D: -; V: TRBV28; DNA: TGTGCCAGCAGTTTTCAGGGCCGGGAGCTGTTTTTT; CDR3: CASSFQGRELFF
J: TRBJ1-3; length: 14; size: once; D: -; V: TRBV6-5; DNA: TGTGCCAGCAAAAGAGTAGGGGCCGGAAACACCATATATTTT; CDR3: CASKRVGAGNTIYF
J: TRBJ2-7; length: 13; size: -; D: TRBD2; V: TRBV13; DNA: TGTGCCAGCAGGGGGGGACTAAACTACGAGCAGTACTTC; CDR3: CASRGGLNYEQYF
J: TRBJ2-7; length: 15; size: once; D: -; V: TRBV2; DNA: TGTGCCAGCAGTGACAGAGGGGGAGCAGCCTACGAGCAGTACTTC; CDR3: CASSDRGGAAYEQYF
J: TRBJ1-2; length: 13; size: -; D: -; V: TRBV6-5; DNA: TGTGCCAGCAGCCCCTACGAAGGCTATGGCTACACCTTC; CDR3: CASSPYEGYGYTF